A single sample gave rise to the 17 T cell receptor beta chains below, sequenced in a study of chemoradiotherapy in HPV16-positive cancers. Libraries were prepared by immunoSEQ multiplex PCR; TCRdb keeps only in-frame clonotypes and omits some of them. The sample contains 3,500 or so clones, 86% of which appear only once. Sequenced material: tumor tissue, taken from a patient who underwent chemoradiotherapy. These receptor sequences come from a human donor with HPV-associated anogenital cancer.

The genes are TRBV7-6 and TRBJ2-1; no reliable D call. Trimming shortened V by 6 bases and J by 0 bases, and 6 bases separated the two germline ends. This CDR3 comprises 13 residues. Germline assignment: CDR1 SGHVS and CDR2 FNYEAQ. The CDR3: CASSLSSYNEQFF. The CDR3 DNA is TGTGCCAGCAGTCTGAGCTCCTACAATGAGCAGTTCTTC. Full variable domain (missing parts from reference TRBV7-6 and TRBJ2-1): GAGVSQSPRYKVTKRGQDVALRCDPISGHVSLYWYRQALGQGPEFLTYFNYEAQQDKSGLPNDRFSAERPEGSISTLTIQRTEQRDSAMYRCASSLSSYNEQFFGPGTRLTVL.

This chain uses TRBV7-2 with TRBJ1-6; maybe TRBD1 (5 bases). The germline CDR1 and CDR2 sequences are SGHTA and FQGNSA. Trimming stripped 2 bases from V and 16 bases from J, with 9 bases between. This CDR3 contains 11 residues. CDR3 sequence (DNA): TGTGCCAGCAGCTTAACAGGCTCGCTCCACTTT. Protein product: CASSLTGSLHF.

In this sample, this clone turned up once. CDR3 residues: CASSIGQGLGNQPQHF. DNA of the CDR3: TGTGCCAGTAGTATAGGCCAGGGGCTAGGCAATCAGCCCCAGCATTTT. The V gene is TRBV19, the J gene TRBJ1-5; D is possibly TRBD1 (6 bases). V lost 1 base and J lost 2, with 12 bases in between. CDR3 length: 16 residues. CDR1 and CDR2 (germline): LNHDA, SQIVND (reference sequence).

This chain connects TRBV30 to TRBJ1-6; D may be TRBD1 (6 bases). V was shortened by 5 bases and J by 0 bases, with 14 bases between the two germline ends. The CDR3 extends over 16 amino acids. From germline, CDR1 is GTSNPN and CDR2 SVGIG (reference sequence). CDR3 in DNA: TGTGCCTGGGGTACAGACAGGAGCTCCTATAATTCACCCCTCCACTTT. It is translated as CAWGTDRSSYNSPLHF.

The chain uses TRBV5-1 and TRBJ2-5; D is uncertain. The germline gives CDR1 SGHRS, CDR2 YFSETQ. The V end lost 1 base, the J end lost 5 bases, and 9 bases lay between the germline ends. The CDR3 runs 13 residues. The CDR3: CASSLLKTETQYF. The CDR3 region has the DNA TGCGCCAGCAGCTTGTTGAAGACGGAGACCCAGTACTTC.

This chain joins TRBV6-5 and TRBJ1-1; D may be TRBD1 (6 bases). There are 13 residues in the CDR3. CDR1 and CDR2 from the germline V gene are MNHEY and SVGAGI. The V end lost 5 bases, the J end lost 2 bases, and 9 bases lay between the germline ends. CDR3 residues: CASSKQGNTEAFF. The CDR3 nucleotides are TGTGCCAGCAGTAAACAGGGTAACACTGAAGCTTTCTTT.

This clone was observed a handful of times. The rearrangement uses TRBV9 and TRBJ2-7; D ambiguous. This CDR3 has 14 residues. V was cut by 0 bases and J by 0 bases, with 7 bases left in between. Germline CDR1 SGDLS, CDR2 YYNGEE. For the CDR3, the DNA is TGTGCCAGCAGCGTAGGTGTTAGCTCCTACGAGCAGTACTTC. This codes for CASSVGVSSYEQYF. Supplemented by reference TRBV9 and TRBJ2-7, the full variable domain reads DSGVTQTPKHLITATGQRVTLRCSPRSGDLSVYWYQQSLDQGLQFLIQYYNGEERAKGNILERFSAQQFPDLHSELNLSSLELGDSALYFCASSVGVSSYEQYFGPGTRLTVT.

This chain connects TRBV30 to TRBJ2-5, with D perhaps matching TRBD2 (5 bases). The CDR3 sequence is 14 residues long. Trimming cost V 0 bases and J 4 bases, with 12 bases left between them. The germline V gene has CDR1 GTSNPN and CDR2 SVGIG (reference sequence). Here the CDR3 reads CAWSVQRQLETQYF. The CDR3 coding sequence is TGTGCCTGGAGTGTACAGCGGCAGCTAGAGACCCAGTACTTC.

This clone appeared once. The chain combines TRBV5-8 with TRBJ2-7; D is undetermined. From germline, CDR1 is SGHTS and CDR2 YDEGEE. Trimming took off 4 bases at V and 4 bases at J, with 15 bases between the two ends. CDR3 length: 14 amino acids. CDR3: CASSPFFRGYEQYF. CDR3 coding DNA: TGTGCCAGCAGCCCATTTTTCCGCGGATACGAGCAGTACTTC.

The chain employs TRBV4-3 and TRBJ2-3; 10 bases map to TRBD1. Germline V gives CDR1 LGHNA, CDR2 YSLEER. With 1 base clipped from V and 7 bases from J, the junction kept 8 bases outside the gene matches. The CDR3 is 16 residues long. In DNA, the CDR3 is TGCGCCAGCAGCCAAGGGACAGGGGGAGCCCTGAATACGCAGTATTTT. The encoded protein is CASSQGTGGALNTQYF.

The rearrangement links TRBV9 to TRBJ2-5; D gene unclear. The V end was cut by 3 bases, the J end by 5 bases, with 11 bases between. The CDR3 covers 13 residues. Germline V CDR1 and CDR2: SGDLS, YYNGEE. CDR3 DNA sequence: TGTGCCAGCAGCGACACGGGCTGGGAGACCCAGTACTTC. It specifies CASSDTGWETQYF.

The table lists this clone with a few counts. This chain links TRBV2 with TRBJ2-7, with 13 nucleotides matching TRBD2. This CDR3 is built from 16 residues. With 6 bases clipped from V and 4 bases from J, the junction kept 9 bases outside the gene matches. The germline gives CDR1 SNHLY, CDR2 FYNNEI. The CDR3 is CASRDGLAGELYEQYF. The CDR3 bases are TGTGCCAGCAGAGACGGACTAGCGGGGGAACTTTACGAGCAGTACTTC.

The chain employs TRBV7-9 and TRBJ2-5; D uncertain. Per germline, CDR1 SEHNR and CDR2 FQNEAQ (reference sequence). This CDR3 is built from 17 residues. Trimming removed 4 bases from V and 0 bases from J, with 18 bases in between. CDR3 sequence reads: CASSYGYRSDNQETQYF. CDR3 nucleotide sequence: TGTGCCAGCAGCTATGGGTATAGGTCAGATAACCAAGAGACCCAGTACTTC.

The rearrangement uses TRBV7-9 and TRBJ1-1, with 7 positions matching TRBD1. The CDR3 is made up of 14 amino acids. V gave up 0 bases and J gave up 5 bases; unmatched junction bases: 3. Germline assignment: CDR1 SEHNR and CDR2 FQNEAQ (reference sequence). This CDR3 reads CASSLATGETEAFF. The CDR3, as DNA: TGTGCCAGCAGCTTAGCTACAGGGGAAACTGAAGCTTTCTTT.

The chain carries TRBV19 and TRBJ1-4; D remains ambiguous. Trimming removed 5 bases at V and 8 bases at J, with 15 bases between. Germline V lookup: CDR1 LNHDA, CDR2 SQIVND (reference sequence). The CDR3 consists of 14 residues. The CDR3 coding sequence is TGTGCCAGTAGTCTGAGAGGGAAGAGCGAAAAACTGTTTTTT. Translation gives CASSLRGKSEKLFF.

The genes are TRBV7-9 and TRBJ1-2, with 7 bases fitting TRBD1. Germline CDR1 reads SEHNR; CDR2 reads FQNEAQ (reference sequence). There are 15 residues in the CDR3. Trimming cost V 3 bases and J 8 bases; bases outside gene matches: 12. The CDR3 spells CASSLGEGAYGGYTF. CDR3 DNA sequence: TGTGCCAGCAGCTTGGGGGAGGGGGCTTATGGAGGCTACACCTTC.

This chain connects TRBV2 to TRBJ2-2; D unresolved. CDR1 is SNHLY, CDR2 FYNNEI, per germline. V lost 6 bases and J 1 base, leaving 9 bases between the germline ends. CDR3 length equals 14 residues. This chain's CDR3 is CASRKGWNTGELFF. The CDR3 DNA sequence: TGTGCCAGCAGGAAAGGATGGAACACCGGGGAGCTGTTTTTT.